This TCR beta chain was recovered during a study of blood T cell repertoires in COVID-19. After removal of 3 bases from V and 4 bases from J, the junction contained 5 bases not matched to a gene. The CDR3 consists of 16 residues. Germline loops: CDR1 LGHDT, CDR2 YNNKEL (reference sequence). Per the study methods: Amplified reference gene primers provided the basis for estimating nucleated cell counts. The assay was immunoSEQ multiplex PCR, and TCRdb's table has in-frame clones only and misses some. V, J and clone size reflect that table, while D and trimming were determined from the DNA. In the table there are 50,000 to 75,000 clones, 81% of which are singletons.

The material sequenced was peripheral blood. This receptor was taken from a woman aged 80 or over with active or convalescent COVID-19. This sequence joins TRBV3-1 (or the pseudogene TRBV3-2) and TRBJ2-2; 10 bases line up with TRBD1. The DNA of the CDR3 is TGTGCCAGCAGCCAGGCGACAGGGGGCGGCACCGGGGAGCTGTTTTTT. Translation gives CASSQATGGGTGELFF.